This T cell receptor beta chain appears in the sequencing data of a study of T cell repertoires in cytomegalovirus infection. About the study: Both CMV infection and a matching HLA type were indicated by public TCR beta signatures. Findings and caveats of the study: Carriage of CMV together with the relevant HLA was identifiable through cumulative public TCR beta family frequency. CMV-specific HLA-C-restricted TCR beta clonotypes dominated the ex vivo response.

On this clonotype itself: As yet, its antigen is unknown.

J gave up 6 bases and V 2 bases, and 5 bases lay outside the gene matches. The germline gives CDR1 SGHNT, CDR2 YYREEE (reference sequence). This CDR3 region has 14 residues. TCRdb reprocessed the reads with MiXCR, giving one entry per CDR3 protein. The sample lists 150,000 to 200,000 distinct CDR3 sequences, about 21% occurring once. The V gene is TRBV5-4, the J gene TRBJ2-1; TRBD2 matches 7 bases. Sequenced: PBMCs. This sequence originates from a human donor in good health (CMV status not recorded). Some clones in this sample may be carry-over from other donors' samples. CDR3 sequence reads: CASSFRLAPNEQFF. CDR3 sequence (DNA): TGTGCCAGCAGCTTCCGACTAGCCCCCAATGAGCAGTTCTTC.